This T cell receptor (beta chain) was recorded in a study of molecular identifiers for immune sequencing clone quantification (dated by TCRdb to the late 2010s). Looking at the study overall: For a replicate experiment, the RNA from either about 20,000 or 100,000 naive CD8 T cells was divided into five aliquots, and four of those aliquots went on to sequencing. The study was a methods study using CD8 T cells to benchmark molecular-identifier clustering-based TCR repertoire sequencing (MIDCIRS) and TCR RNA copy counting.

Results the study describes overall, beyond this receptor: The sizes of highly expanded clones could end up underestimated when identical TCR molecules share a barcode. Spiked-in Jurkat TCR RNA (approximately 10 copies' worth), which is not part of the donor repertoire, was contained in the naive libraries. Modeling indicated 2.5 to 3.5 TCR RNA copies recovered per cell, compared with approximately 10 by digital PCR, which implies a capture efficiency of 25% to 35%. When barcode sub-clustering was left out, chimeric consensus sequences inflated TCR diversity, with chimeras reaching as high as 47%. Spiked-in Jurkat TCR RNA equivalent to a single cell was reported to be detectable even among more than 900,000 naive CD8 T cells. In CMV-specific effector cells, over 99% of molecules were held by clones above 20 RNA copies, whereas under 1% of molecules were held by such clones in naive cells.

CDR1 and CDR2 are read off the germline V gene (reference sequence) as LNHDA and SQIVND. The CDR3 goes from the cysteine to the phenylalanine over 13 residues. CDR3 DNA is the only sequence kept; it has 39 bases, read in frame from the first base. V sheds 0 bases and J sheds 4 bases, leaving 4 bases between their ends. Libraries of naive CD8 T cells were built from approximately 20,000 to 1,000,000 sorted cells, with 10%, 30% or 50% of the purified RNA used. Naive CD8 T cells, defined as CD8+CD4-CCR7+CD45RA+, were FACS-sorted into RLT Plus buffer on a BD FACSAria II. Ten to eleven TCR copies' worth of Jurkat RNA were spiked into roughly 17,000-1,100,000 naive CD8 T cell samples to test detection sensitivity. CD8 T cells were enriched using RosetteSep CD8+ T Cell Enrichment Cocktail and Ficoll-Paque, and the enriched cells then underwent ACK red cell lysis. Library prep was done by PCR. These reads were obtained on an Illumina HiSeq 4000. Bulk TCR libraries were prepared as previously described, using TCR primers listed in Table S5. The Qiagen AllPrep DNA/RNA kit was used to purify total RNA. Reads from multiple sequencing runs of the same library were pooled before analysis. On the authors' methods: Reads were retained only if an exact TCR constant sequence was present, and the retained reads were trimmed to 150 nt and grouped according to their 12-nt molecular barcodes. Reads in each barcode group were sub-clustered using a 15% Levenshtein threshold, and a quality-weighted consensus sequence was built for each RNA molecule. Non-functional sequences were filtered out, along with any lower-count sequence sitting one edit away from another sequence. Based on fitting two negative binomial distributions, any barcode sub-cluster with under 20% of the maximum read count was discarded. TCRdb trimmed public reads at Q25 via fastp, called clones via MiXCR and kept in-frame beta chains. Rows are combined by CDR3 protein, so each entry shows the most common genes and DNA. The V and J calls come from TCRdb's annotation, not from the publication. The sample table contains tens of thousands of distinct CDR3 sequences; only one count was recorded for around a sixth of them. The top ten clonotypes cover 1.5% of the sample.

Note on this clonotype: The clone's antigen remains unknown. Per-base qualities were not stored, and no clone one base away is much larger.

This TCR came from a human donor in good health. Some libraries in this study had Jurkat cell RNA spiked in. The source material was naive CD8+ T cells from blood, with Jurkat cell RNA spiked in. According to the study, the label for this sample's cell subset or site signals: FACS-sorted CD8+CD4-CCR7+CD45RA+ naive T cells. The rearrangement joined TRBV19 to TRBJ1-5; no D gene is confidently identified. The nucleotide sequence is given as TGTGCCAGTAGTATAGAGGGAAATCAGCCCCAGCATTTT. Its product reads: CASSIEGNQPQHF.